The entry that follows covers one T cell receptor beta chain sequence. Its cognate antigen is unknown. cDNA synthesis used the whole RNA isolate, giving expressed TCRB sequences. The assay was immunoSEQ multiplex PCR, and TCRdb's table has in-frame clones only and misses some. The repertoire holds over 600,000 clones, with around 12% as singletons. The sample comes from a study of beta chain features in type 1 diabetes. The study's findings and limits: For Type 1 diabetes patients, all four CD4+ subsets carried TCRB CDR3s that were moderately but significantly shorter.

CDR3 length: 14 amino acids. V gave up 4 bases and J gave up 0 bases, with 8 bases separating them. Germline V gene lookup returns CDR1 SGDLS and CDR2 YYNGEE. The source of this sequence is a man under 40 with type 1 diabetes. This chain connects TRBV9 to TRBJ2-1; D might be TRBD1 (5 bases). The sequenced material came from naive CD4+ T cells from blood. CDR3 region: CASSSDISYNEQFF. CDR3 bases: TGTGCCAGCAGCTCGGACATCTCCTACAATGAGCAGTTCTTC.